This entry describes one T cell receptor (beta chain). TCRdb's copy holds only in-frame clones and misses some; the assay was immunoSEQ multiplex PCR. The sample includes some 140,000 clones, around 88% of them seen just once. The data are from a study of cytomegalovirus exposure and HLA in healthy donors. Trimming left V 5 bases short and J 2 bases short, with 10 bases between. Germline-derived CDR1 and CDR2 are SGHAT and FQNNGV. The CDR3 extends over 14 amino acids. Sequenced: PBMCs. The clonotype was recovered from a man younger than 35 in good health and CMV-seropositive. The gene calls are TRBV11-2 and TRBJ1-3; D perhaps matches TRBD1 (5 bases). CDR3 bases: TGTGCCAGCAGCGACGACAGTGCTGGAAACACCATATATTTT. This translates into CASSDDSAGNTIYF.